Sequencing of this T cell receptor (beta chain) was carried out in a study of radiotherapy plus CTLA-4 blockade in lung cancer. Germline CDR1 is SQVTM and CDR2 is ANQGSEA. V was cut by 7 bases and J by 4 bases, with 10 bases left in between. This CDR3 comprises 11 residues. Data came from immunoSEQ multiplex PCR; TCRdb stores just in-frame clones and leaves some out. The table records 80,000 to 100,000 clones, 70% to 90% of them present only once. The starting material was peripheral blood, obtained from a patient treated with radiotherapy plus ipilimumab. The rearrangement joins TRBV29-1 to TRBJ1-1, with D perhaps TRBD1 (5 bases). This receptor was obtained from a human donor with non-small cell lung cancer that progressed on radiotherapy plus ipilimumab. CDR3 sequence: CSAAGGTEAFF. CDR3 bases: TGCAGCGCTGCGGGGGGCACTGAAGCTTTCTTT.